This T cell receptor beta chain was recorded in a study of blood T cell repertoires in COVID-19. Sequencing was performed with immunoSEQ multiplex PCR; in TCRdb, only in-frame clones are kept and a portion is missing. This table has about 82,000 clones, approximately 80% appearing once. The V gene's germline CDR1 is SGHDT and CDR2 YYEEEE. This CDR3 is 14 amino acids long. After removal of 2 bases from V and 7 bases from J, the junction contained 5 bases not matched to a gene. This clone was observed at least ten times. This chain connects TRBV5-6 to TRBJ1-5; 8 bases line up with TRBD1. Sequenced material: peripheral blood. This receptor was identified in a man aged 80 or over with active or convalescent COVID-19. DNA of the CDR3: TGTGCCAGCAGCTTAGGACAGGGAGGACAGCCCCAGCATTTT. Translated: CASSLGQGGQPQHF.